The rows below give T cell receptor beta chains drawn from one sample of a study of beta chain features in type 1 diabetes. Sequencing used immunoSEQ multiplex PCR; TCRdb keeps in-frame clones, though not all of them. The sample yields about 300,000 clones, 13% seen once. The sample was naive CD4+ T cells from blood. The receptors come from a woman aged 18-29 years with type 1 diabetes. The CDR3 runs from the conserved cysteine through the conserved F or W. Each record gives: D gene, V gene, clone size, J gene, CDR3 protein, CDR3 DNA. D genes are given only for firm matches. Rows may omit the clone size; those that give it use once, few, many or a size class.

.,TRBV11-2,.,TRBJ2-3,CASSLEVAADTQYF,TGTGCCAGCAGCTTAGAGGTAGCGGCAGATACGCAGTATTTT
TRBD1,TRBV5-1,.,TRBJ1-2,CASSWGQDGYTF,TGCGCCAGCAGCTGGGGACAGGATGGCTACACCTTC
.,TRBV29-1,few,TRBJ1-1,CSVRGGNTEAFF,TGCAGCGTCAGAGGGGGGAACACTGAAGCTTTCTTT
.,TRBV7-2,few,TRBJ2-5,CASSPGRKETQYF,TGTGCCAGCAGCCCTGGCAGGAAAGAGACCCAGTACTTC
TRBD1,TRBV7-2,few,TRBJ2-4,CASGTGGIGKNIQYF,TGTGCCAGCGGTACAGGGGGCATTGGCAAAAACATTCAGTACTTC
TRBD2,TRBV10-2,.,TRBJ2-3,CASRTSGGATDTQYF,TGCGCCAGCAGGACTAGCGGGGGAGCCACAGATACGCAGTATTTT
.,TRBV6-5,.,TRBJ1-2,CASSFGGNYGYTF,TGTGCCAGCAGTTTTGGGGGGAACTATGGCTACACCTTC
.,TRBV4-1,.,TRBJ1-2,CASSQDLAVSYGYTF,TGCGCCAGCAGCCAAGATCTCGCAGTTTCTTATGGCTACACCTTC
TRBD1,TRBV28,few,TRBJ2-7,CASLPQGDRREQYF,TGTGCCAGCCTCCCCCAGGGGGACCGACGGGAGCAGTACTTC
.,TRBV18,.,TRBJ1-2,CASSSSGGDYGYTF,TGTGCCAGCTCATCTTCGGGGGGGGACTATGGCTACACCTTC
.,TRBV30,few,TRBJ1-1,CAWSVGSNTEAFF,TGTGCCTGGAGTGTCGGGTCTAACACTGAAGCTTTCTTT
.,TRBV19,.,TRBJ2-3,CASSDSGYTDTQYF,TGTGCCAGTAGCGATTCAGGGTACACAGATACGCAGTATTTT
.,TRBV6-6,.,TRBJ2-1,CASSYLGGYNEQFF,TGTGCCAGCAGTTATCTCGGGGGCTACAATGAGCAGTTCTTC
.,TRBV7-2,few,TRBJ1-2,CASSSTAYYGYTF,TGTGCCAGCAGCTCGACAGCCTACTATGGCTACACCTTC
.,TRBV2,.,TRBJ2-1,CASSEHLAEFF,TGTGCCAGCAGTGAACATCTAGCCGAGTTCTTC
.,TRBV16,few,TRBJ1-2,CASSQFTDRIYGYTF,TGTGCCAGCAGCCAATTTACGGACAGAATCTATGGCTACACCTTC
TRBD2,TRBV18,.,TRBJ2-5,CASSLAGGSETQYF,TGTGCCAGCTCACTAGCGGGAGGGTCGGAGACCCAGTACTTC
.,TRBV6-5,.,TRBJ2-3,CASSYSRASGTDTQYF,TGTGCCAGCAGTTACTCGCGCGCTAGCGGCACAGATACGCAGTATTTT
.,TRBV28,few,TRBJ2-7,CASSLPSIAYEQYF,TGTGCCAGCAGTTTGCCCAGTATCGCATACGAGCAGTACTTC
.,TRBV11-2,.,TRBJ2-7,CASSLGSSLTYEQYF,TGTGCCAGCAGCTTAGGATCGAGCCTCACCTACGAGCAGTACTTC